These 3 T cell receptor beta chains were sequenced from one sample in a study of PD-L1 blockade in urothelial cancer. Libraries were prepared by immunoSEQ multiplex PCR; TCRdb keeps only in-frame clonotypes and omits some of them. The profile shows 20,000 to 30,000 clones, 86% of them singletons. Sequencing used PBMCs, obtained around atezolizumab (anti-PD-L1) treatment. These receptors were collected from a man between 60 and 75 years old with urothelial cancer.

This chain links TRBV7-9 with TRBJ2-7; TRBD1 aligns across 9 bases. Germline V gene sequence: CDR1 SEHNR, CDR2 FQNEAQ (reference sequence). CDR3 size: 15 residues. V lost 5 bases and J lost 1; bases outside the gene matches: 6. CDR3 nucleotides: TGTGCCAGCAGCCCCTGGACAGGGGTATCCTACGAGCAGTACTTC. This sequence encodes CASSPWTGVSYEQYF. The whole variable domain, filled in from reference TRBV7-9 and TRBJ2-7, reads DTGVSQNPRHKITKRGQNVTFRCDPISEHNRLYWYRQTLGQGPEFLTYFQNEAQLEKSRLLSDRFSAERPKGSFSTLEIQRTEQGDSAMYLCASSPWTGVSYEQYFGPGTRLTVT.

The rearrangement joins TRBV12-5 to TRBJ2-7; TRBD2 agrees at 9 bases. CDR3 length equals 14 residues. J gave up 6 bases and V 1 base, and 4 bases lay outside the gene matches. In germline, CDR1 is LGHNT, CDR2 FRNRAP. The CDR3 region is CASGLETSGSEQYF. CDR3 sequence (DNA): TGTGCTAGTGGTTTGGAGACTAGCGGTAGCGAGCAGTACTTC. The full variable domain, in which reference TRBV12-5 and TRBJ2-7 provide the parts outside the CDR3, is DARVTQTPRHKVTEMGQEVTMRCQPILGHNTVFWYRQTMMQGLELLAYFRNRAPLDDSGMPKDRFSAEMPDATLATLKIQPSEPRDSAVYFCASGLETSGSEQYFGPGTRLTVT.

Comment on this clone: Sequence at one end of the junction differs from germline and may be a read error. V gene TRBV7-7 combines with J gene TRBJ2-1; TRBD2 might be the D (6 bases). The germline CDR1 and CDR2 sequences are SSHAT and FNYEAQ (reference sequence). The CDR3 has 12 amino acids. CDR3 amino acids: CASSLDGSRQFF. The CDR3 region has the DNA TGTGCTAGCAGCTTGGACGGGAGCAGGCAGTTCTTC.